What follows is one TCR beta chain and its context. The target antigen is unknown. Germline V gene lookup returns CDR1 DFQATT and CDR2 SNEGSKA (reference sequence). V was cut by 3 bases and J by 2 bases, with 13 bases left in between. This CDR3 is built from 14 residues. This sample was included in a study of T cell responses to AZD1222 COVID-19 vaccine. General observations from the study: Most donors were white British and more were female, and clonal diversity was possibly underestimated. Spike-specific TCR breadth and depth went up after people got two AZD1222 doses.

The table came from immunoSEQ multiplex PCR; TCRdb's copy has only in-frame clones and leaves some out. The table has roughly 120,000 clones, roughly nine tenths seen once; the top ten hold approximately 2.4%. The sequencing here drew on peripheral blood, taken on day 0 of AZD1222 vaccination. This TCR came from an adult in good health. The rearrangement links TRBV20-1 to TRBJ2-5; possible D gene TRBD2, 6 bases. The CDR3 DNA sequence: TGCAGTGCTAGTGGGGCGGGAATACAAGAGACCCAGTACTTC. This gives the protein CSASGAGIQETQYF.